This T cell receptor beta chain was identified in a study of blood T cell repertoires in COVID-19. Study details: The origin of the acute and convalescent COVID-19 samples was the United States, Italy and Spain. PBMCs, B-cell-depleted T cells, or T cells provided the cDNA or gDNA that made up the material.

In the original processing: For nucleated cells, counts were estimated from reference gene primer amplification. The protocol was immunoSEQ multiplex PCR, while the TCRdb copy is restricted to in-frame clones and leaves out a portion. Clone size and V and J calls were adopted from that table, with D and trimming inferred from the DNA. The sample shows approximately 85,000 clones, roughly four fifths of them seen only once. Trimming at V came to 4 bases and at J to 6 bases, leaving 19 bases not matched to a gene. Germline assignment: CDR1 LNHDA and CDR2 SQIVND (reference sequence). The CDR3 length is 18 residues.

The sequence derives from a human donor in a cohort sampled during active COVID-19. Sequenced sample: peripheral blood. This sequence joins TRBV19 and TRBJ2-7, with 9 positions matching TRBD2. Here the CDR3 reads CASSKLSLTSGGGFEQYF. The CDR3 bases are TGTGCCAGTAGTAAGTTGAGCCTGACTAGCGGTGGGGGATTCGAGCAGTACTTC. Looking up the rest from reference TRBV19 and TRBJ2-7 gives the full variable domain: DGGITQSPKYLFRKEGQNVTLSCEQNLNHDAMYWYRQDPGQGLRLIYYSQIVNDFQKGDIAEGYSVSREKKESFPLTVTSAQKNPTAFYLCASSKLSLTSGGGFEQYFGPGTRLTVT.